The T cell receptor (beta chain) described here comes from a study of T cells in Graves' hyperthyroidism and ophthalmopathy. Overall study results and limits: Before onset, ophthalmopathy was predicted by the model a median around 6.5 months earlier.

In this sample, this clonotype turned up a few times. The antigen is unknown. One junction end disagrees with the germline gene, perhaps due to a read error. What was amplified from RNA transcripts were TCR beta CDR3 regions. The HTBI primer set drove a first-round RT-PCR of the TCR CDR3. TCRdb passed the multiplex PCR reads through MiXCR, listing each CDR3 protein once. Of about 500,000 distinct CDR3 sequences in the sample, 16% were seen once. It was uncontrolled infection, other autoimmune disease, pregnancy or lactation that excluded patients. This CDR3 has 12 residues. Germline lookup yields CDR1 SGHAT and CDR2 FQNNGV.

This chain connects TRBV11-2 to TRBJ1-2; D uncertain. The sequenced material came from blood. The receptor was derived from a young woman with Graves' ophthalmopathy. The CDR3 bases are TGTGCCAGCAGCCACAGATCAGATGGCTACGCCTTC. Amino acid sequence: CASSHRSDGYAF.